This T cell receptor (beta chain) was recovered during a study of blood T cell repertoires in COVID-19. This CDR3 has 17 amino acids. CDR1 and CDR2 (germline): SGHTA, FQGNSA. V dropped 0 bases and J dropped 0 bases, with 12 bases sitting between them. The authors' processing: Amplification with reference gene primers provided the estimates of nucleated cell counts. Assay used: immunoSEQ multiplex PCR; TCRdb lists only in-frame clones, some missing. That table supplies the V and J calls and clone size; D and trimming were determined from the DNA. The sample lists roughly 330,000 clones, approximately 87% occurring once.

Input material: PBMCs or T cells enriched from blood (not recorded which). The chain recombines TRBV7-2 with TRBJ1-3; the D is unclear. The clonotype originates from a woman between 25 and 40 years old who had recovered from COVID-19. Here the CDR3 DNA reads TGTGCCAGCAGCTTAGCCGTAACTGCTAGCTCTGGAAACACCATATATTTT. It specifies CASSLAVTASSGNTIYF.